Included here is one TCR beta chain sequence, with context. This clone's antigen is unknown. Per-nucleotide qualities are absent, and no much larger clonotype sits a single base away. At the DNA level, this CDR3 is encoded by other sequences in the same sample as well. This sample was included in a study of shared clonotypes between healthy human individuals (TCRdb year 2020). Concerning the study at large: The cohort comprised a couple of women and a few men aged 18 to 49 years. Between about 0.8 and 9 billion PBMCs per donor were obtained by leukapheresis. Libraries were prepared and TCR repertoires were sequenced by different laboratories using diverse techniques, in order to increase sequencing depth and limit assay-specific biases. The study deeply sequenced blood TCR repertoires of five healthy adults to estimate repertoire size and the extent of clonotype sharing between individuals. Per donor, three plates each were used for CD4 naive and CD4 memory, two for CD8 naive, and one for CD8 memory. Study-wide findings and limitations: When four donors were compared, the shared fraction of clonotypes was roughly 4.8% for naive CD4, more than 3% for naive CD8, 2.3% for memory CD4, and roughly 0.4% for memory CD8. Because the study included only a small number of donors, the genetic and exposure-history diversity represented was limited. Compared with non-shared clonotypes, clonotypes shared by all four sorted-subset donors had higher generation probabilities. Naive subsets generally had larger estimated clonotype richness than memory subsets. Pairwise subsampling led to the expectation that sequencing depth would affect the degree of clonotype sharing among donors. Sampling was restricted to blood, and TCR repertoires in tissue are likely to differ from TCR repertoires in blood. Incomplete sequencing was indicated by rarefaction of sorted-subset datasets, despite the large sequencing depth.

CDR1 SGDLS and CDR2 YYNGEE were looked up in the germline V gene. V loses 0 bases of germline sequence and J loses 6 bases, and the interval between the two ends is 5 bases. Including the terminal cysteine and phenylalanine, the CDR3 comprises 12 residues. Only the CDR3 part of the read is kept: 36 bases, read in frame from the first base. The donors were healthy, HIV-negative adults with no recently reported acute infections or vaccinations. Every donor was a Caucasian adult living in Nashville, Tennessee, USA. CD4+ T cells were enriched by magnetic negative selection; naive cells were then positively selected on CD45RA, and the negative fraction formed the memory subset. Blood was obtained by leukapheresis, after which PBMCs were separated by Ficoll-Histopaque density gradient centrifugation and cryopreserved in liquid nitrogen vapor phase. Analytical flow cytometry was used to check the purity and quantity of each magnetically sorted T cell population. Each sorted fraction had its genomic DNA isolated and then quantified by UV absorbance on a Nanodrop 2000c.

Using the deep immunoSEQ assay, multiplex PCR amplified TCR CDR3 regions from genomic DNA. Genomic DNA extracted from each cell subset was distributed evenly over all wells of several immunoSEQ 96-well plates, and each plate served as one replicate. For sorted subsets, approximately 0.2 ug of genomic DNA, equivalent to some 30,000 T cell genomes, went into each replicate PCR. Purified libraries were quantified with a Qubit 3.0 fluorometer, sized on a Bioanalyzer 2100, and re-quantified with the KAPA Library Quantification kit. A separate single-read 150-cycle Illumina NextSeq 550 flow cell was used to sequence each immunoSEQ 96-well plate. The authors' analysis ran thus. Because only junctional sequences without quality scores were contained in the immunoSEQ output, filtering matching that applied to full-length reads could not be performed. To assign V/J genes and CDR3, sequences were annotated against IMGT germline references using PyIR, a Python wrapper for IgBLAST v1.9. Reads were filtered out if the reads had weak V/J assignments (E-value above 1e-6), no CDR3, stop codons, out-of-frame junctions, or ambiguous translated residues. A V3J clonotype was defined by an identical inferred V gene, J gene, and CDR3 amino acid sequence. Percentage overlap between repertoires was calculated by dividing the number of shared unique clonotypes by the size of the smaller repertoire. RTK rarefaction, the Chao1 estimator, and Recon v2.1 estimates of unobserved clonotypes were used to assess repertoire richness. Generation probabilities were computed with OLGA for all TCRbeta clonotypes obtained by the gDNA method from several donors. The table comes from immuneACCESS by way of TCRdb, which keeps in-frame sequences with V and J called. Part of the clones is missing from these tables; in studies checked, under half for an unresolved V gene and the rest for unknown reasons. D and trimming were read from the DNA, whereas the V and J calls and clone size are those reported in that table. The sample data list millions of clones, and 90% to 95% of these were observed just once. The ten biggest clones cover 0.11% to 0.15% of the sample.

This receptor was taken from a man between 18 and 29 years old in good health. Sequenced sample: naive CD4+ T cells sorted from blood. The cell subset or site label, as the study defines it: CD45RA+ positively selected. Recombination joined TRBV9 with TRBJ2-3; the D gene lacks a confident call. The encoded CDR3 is CASSVGLDTQYF. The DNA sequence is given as TGTGCCAGCAGCGTAGGTCTGGATACGCAGTATTTT.